This is a list of T cell receptor beta chains from one sample in a study of cytomegalovirus exposure and HLA in healthy donors. Profiled with immunoSEQ multiplex PCR; TCRdb holds only in-frame clones, not every one. The profile shows 150,000 to 200,000 clones, about 63% of them singletons. Sequenced input: PBMCs. These receptors originate from a woman aged 40 to 55 in good health and CMV-seropositive. Both conserved end residues are part of each CDR3. A D gene is named only where the DNA matches it firmly. Clone size appears in some rows only: once, few, many, or a class for an expanded clone.

v_call	j_call	d_call	clone_size	cdr3_nt	cdr3_aa
TRBV5-1	TRBJ2-3	TRBD2	once	TGCGCCAGCAGCAAGGGACTAGCGGATGCAGATACGCAGTATTTT	CASSKGLADADTQYF
TRBV6-6	TRBJ1-1	.	few	TGTGCCAGCTCGAGAGGGAACACTGAAGCTTTCTTT	CASSRGNTEAFF
TRBV6-1	TRBJ2-6	TRBD1	.	TGTGCCAGCAGTGTCCAACAGGGGGCCGGGGCCAACGTCCTGACTTTC	CASSVQQGAGANVLTF
TRBV4-2	TRBJ1-6	.	.	TGTGCCAGCAGCCCAAACCGTGCGGGGAACTATAATTCACCCCTCCACTTT	CASSPNRAGNYNSPLHF
TRBV13	TRBJ2-5	TRBD2	.	TGTGCCAGCAGCACCAGATGGACTAGCGGGGGCGAGTACCAAGAGTCCCAGTACTTC	CASSTRWTSGGEYQESQYF
TRBV2	TRBJ2-2	TRBD2	.	TGTGCCAGCAGGCCTCGACTAGCGGGCGGGGAGCTGTTTTTT	CASRPRLAGGELFF
TRBV10-3	TRBJ1-6	.	.	TGTGCCATCAGTGAGTCCGCGGGGGGCTCAAAAATTGGTAATTCACCCCTCCACTTT	CAISESAGGSKIGNSPLHF
TRBV28	TRBJ1-1	.	.	TGTGCCAGCAGTTTCACAGGGTCCGAAGCTTTCTTT	CASSFTGSEAFF
TRBV7-2	TRBJ2-2	.	once	TGTGCCAGCGGGGGGGCTAGCTTGAACACCGGGGAGCTGTTTTTT	CASGGASLNTGELFF
TRBV7-2	TRBJ1-1	.	.	TGTGCCAGCAGCCCGCGGGGGAGACAGAACACTGAAGCTTTCTTT	CASSPRGRQNTEAFF
TRBV7-2	TRBJ2-7	.	few	TGTGCCAGCAGCTTAGGGCAAGACTCCTACGAGCAGTACTTC	CASSLGQDSYEQYF
TRBV7-3	TRBJ2-1	.	.	TGTGCCAGCAGCTCGCCGGGCAATGAGCAGTTCTTC	CASSSPGNEQFF
TRBV5-1	TRBJ1-1	.	.	TGCGCCAGCAGCTTGTATGGGGCAGCAACTATGAACACTGAAGCTTTCTTT	CASSLYGAATMNTEAFF
TRBV4-2	TRBJ2-2	TRBD2	.	TGTGCCAGCAGCCAAGATCGGTCAGCGGGAGGGCCCGACACCGGGGAGCTGTTTTTT	CASSQDRSAGGPDTGELFF
TRBV4-3	TRBJ2-2	TRBD2	.	TGCGCCAGCAGCCATACTAGCGGGGGCCTCGGGGAGCTGTTTTTT	CASSHTSGGLGELFF
TRBV7-2	TRBJ1-1	.	.	TGTGCCAGCAGCCTGCAGGGGAACACTGAAGCTTTCTTT	CASSLQGNTEAFF
TRBV4-2	TRBJ2-7	TRBD2	.	TGTGCCAGCAGCCAAGATTTGCTAGCGGCTCCCTACGAGCAGTACTTC	CASSQDLLAAPYEQYF
TRBV19	TRBJ2-1	TRBD1	.	TGTGCCAGTAGTCCCTCAAGCCCCGCGGGACAGGGGTACAATGAGCAGTTCTTC	CASSPSSPAGQGYNEQFF
TRBV5-1	TRBJ2-2	TRBD1	.	TGCGCCAGCAGGACAGGGTTCGCCGGGGAGCTGTTTTTT	CASRTGFAGELFF
TRBV27	TRBJ1-1	.	few	TGTGCCAGCATGTCGGACACTGAAGCTTTCTTT	CASMSDTEAFF
TRBV6-5	TRBJ1-5	.	.	TGTGCCAGCAGTTACATAAGGGGAGGTCAGCCCCAGAATTTT	CASSYIRGGQPQNF
TRBV4-3	TRBJ2-3	.	.	TGCGCCAGCAGCCAAGATAGAACAGATACGCAGTATTTT	CASSQDRTDTQYF
TRBV19	TRBJ1-3	.	.	TGTGCCAGTAGTCCCCCGGGGGGGGGCCCCTACTCTGGAAACACCATATATTTT	CASSPPGGGPYSGNTIYF
TRBV7-3	TRBJ1-5	.	.	TGTGCCAGCAGCTCCCCCGGGCAGCCCCAGCATTTT	CASSSPGQPQHF
TRBV10-3	TRBJ1-2	.	.	TGTGCCATCAGCCCCAGGGAATCTAACTATGGCTACACCTTC	CAISPRESNYGYTF
TRBV28	TRBJ2-7	TRBD2	few	TGTGCCAGCAGTCCCGCTGGAGTAGCGGGAGGCCACGAGCAGTACTTC	CASSPAGVAGGHEQYF
TRBV7-6	TRBJ2-5	TRBD2	.	TGTGCCAGCAGCTTAAATGTGGCGGGGGTCCAAGAGACCCAGTACTTC	CASSLNVAGVQETQYF
TRBV7-2	TRBJ2-7	.	.	TGTGCCAGCAGCTTGCTTGGGGAGGTCCACGAGCAGTACTTC	CASSLLGEVHEQYF
TRBV5-4	TRBJ2-1	.	.	TGTGCCAGCAGCTTGGGGATACAGGGACGCCACAATGAGCAGTTCTTC	CASSLGIQGRHNEQFF
TRBV15	TRBJ2-7	.	once	TGTGCCACCAGCAGAGACCTCGGACAGAGCTCCTACGAGCAGTACTTC	CATSRDLGQSSYEQYF
TRBV7-2	TRBJ2-7	TRBD2	.	TGTGCCAGCAGTCCGGGAGGCTACGAGCAGTACTTC	CASSPGGYEQYF
TRBV7-9	TRBJ1-2	.	.	TGTGCCAGCAACTCAAGAACGGGGGGCTGGGGCTACACCTTC	CASNSRTGGWGYTF
TRBV28	TRBJ2-2	TRBD2	.	TGTGCCAGCAACCTAGCGGGAGGGCCGGAGACCGGGGAGCTGTTTTTT	CASNLAGGPETGELFF
TRBV6-1	TRBJ2-5	TRBD1	.	TGTGCCAGCAAAAGGGAAGACAGGGGCAAAGAGACCCAGTACTTC	CASKREDRGKETQYF
TRBV2	TRBJ1-2	.	.	TGTGCCAGCTCCAAAGGGGGGGAGGGCTATGGCTACACCTTC	CASSKGGEGYGYTF
TRBV19	TRBJ1-1	.	.	TGTGCCAGTAGTATAACCCCCGGGGGTCTAGTTACTGAAGCTTTCTTT	CASSITPGGLVTEAFF
TRBV27	TRBJ1-5	TRBD1	.	TGTGCCAGCAGTTTACTTCAGGGGGCGAATCAGCCCCAGCATTTT	CASSLLQGANQPQHF
TRBV2	TRBJ2-1	TRBD2	.	TGTGCCAGCAAGCGGGAGGTCTACAATGAGCAGTTCTTC	CASKREVYNEQFF
TRBV10-3	TRBJ2-7	TRBD2	few	TGTGCCATCAGTTCTAGCGGGGGGGACTACGAGCAGTACTTC	CAISSSGGDYEQYF
TRBV7-9	TRBJ2-7	.	.	TGTGCCAGCAGCTTGGCTGGCAGGGTAGGGTACGAGCAGTACTTC	CASSLAGRVGYEQYF
TRBV10-3	TRBJ1-2	.	.	TGTGCCATCAGTGGTCCGGGGGGCGATGGCTACACCTTC	CAISGPGGDGYTF
TRBV6-5	TRBJ2-7	.	.	TGTGCCAGCTCGGGGGTTGACTCCTACGAGCAGTACTTC	CASSGVDSYEQYF
TRBV4-1	TRBJ2-3	TRBD2	.	TGCGCCAGCAGCCAAGATGGACTAGCGGGGGCCCGCAGGGATACGCAGTATTTT	CASSQDGLAGARRDTQYF
TRBV4-1	TRBJ2-7	TRBD1	.	TGCGCCAGCAGCCATGAAATCCGGGACAGGGGCCACTCCTACGAGCAGTACTTC	CASSHEIRDRGHSYEQYF